This TCR beta chain came from a study of molecular identifiers for immune sequencing clone quantification. Study findings and constraints: Identical TCR molecules sharing a barcode could underestimate highly expanded clone sizes.

Ten or more counts support this clonotype. The antigen remains undetermined. With 3 bases removed from V and 10 bases from J, the gap between germline ends came to 4 bases. The CDR3 has 10 residues. Per the germline V gene, CDR1 is MGHDK and CDR2 is SYGVNS. Via MiXCR, TCRdb re-called the PCR reads, giving one row per CDR3 protein. The data show hundreds of thousands of distinct CDR3 sequences, about 25% seen once. Material for sequencing was naive CD8+ T cells from blood, with Jurkat cell RNA spiked in. Subset indicated: FACS-sorted CD8+CD4-CCR7+CD45RA+ naive T cells. This sequence originates from a human donor in good health. Some libraries in this study had Jurkat cell RNA spiked in. The chain recombines TRBV25-1 with TRBJ2-1; D is ambiguous. CDR3 loop: CASSEEEQFF. For the CDR3, the DNA is TGTGCCAGCAGTGAGGAAGAGCAGTTCTTC.